The source of this T cell receptor beta chain is a study of CXCR3-negative and CXCR3-positive naive CD8 T cells. Naive CD8+ T lymphocytes were specified as CD45RO-CCR7+CD27+CD95-. A remark on this clonotype: What it binds is unknown.

General study results and limits: Hydrophobicity was higher for TRB CDR3s found in CXCR3-positive naive cells than in CXCR3-negative naive cells. TRB CDR3 properties served as the basis for inferring TCR strength, and surface CD5 was comparable between naive subsets. After cryopreservation, CXCR3 expression dropped partially; most assays used fresh PBMCs.

All TRB cDNA libraries came from 5' RACE performed with UMI labels. With the 5' RACE reads reprocessed, TCRdb shows one record per CDR3 protein and no DNA. In total, the table holds about 110,000 distinct CDR3 sequences. CDR1 is SGHRS, CDR2 YFSETQ, per germline. The length of the CDR3 is 15 residues. Source material: naive CXCR3+ CD8+ T cells from blood. As for subset: CD45RO-CCR7+CD27+CD95- naive CD8+ T cells expressing CXCR3 (TNR3+). This chain links TRBV5-1 with TRBJ2-1; TCRdb proposes TRBD1, but this gene call is untestable without DNA. The source is a human donor in good health. Some clones in this sample may be carry-over from other donors' samples. The CDR3 loop reads CASSLGTGRGNEQFF.